This T cell receptor beta chain was obtained from a study of blood T cell repertoires in COVID-19. TCRdb keeps only in-frame clones here, not all; method: immunoSEQ multiplex PCR. The sample lists about 170,000 clones; over 65% were seen once. Germline assignment: CDR1 SNHLY and CDR2 FYNNEI. This CDR3 contains 13 residues. Trimming pared 8 bases from V and 8 bases from J, leaving 13 bases between. This sequence originates from a woman aged 50 to 60 who had recovered from COVID-19. The material sequenced was PBMCs or T cells enriched from blood (not recorded which). This rearrangement joins TRBV2 to TRBJ1-6; D gene unclear. In DNA, the CDR3 is TGTGCCAGCGGCCGGGTCAAGGATTCACCCCTCCACTTT. Translating gives CASGRVKDSPLHF.